What follows are 32 T cell receptor beta chains derived from one specimen sequenced in a study of molecular identifiers for immune sequencing clone quantification. Via MiXCR, TCRdb re-called the PCR reads, giving one row per CDR3 protein. The repertoire has about 640,000 distinct CDR3 sequences, just under 20% of them found once; the top ten carry roughly 0.9%. The sequenced sample consisted of naive CD8+ T cells from blood, with Jurkat cell RNA spiked in. Described subset: FACS-sorted CD8+CD4-CCR7+CD45RA+ naive T cells. These receptors all stem from a human donor in good health. Some libraries in this study had Jurkat cell RNA spiked in.

This clonotype was seen repeatedly, ten times or more. The chain joins TRBV7-9 to TRBJ2-1; a weak D match, TRBD1 (6 bases). The CDR3 is made up of 18 amino acids. V lost 5 bases, J lost 5 bases, and 25 bases lay in between. Germline CDR1 is SEHNR and CDR2 is FQNEAQ (reference sequence). The CDR3 bases are TGTGCCAGCAGCGTTCACTTATGGCAGGGGCTAGAGGACAATGAGCAGTTCTTC. Its translation: CASSVHLWQGLEDNEQFF.

In its sample, this clonotype was seen a few times. J is TRBJ2-5 and V is TRBV9; maybe TRBD1 (5 bases). The V gene's germline CDR1 is SGDLS and CDR2 YYNGEE. V lost 0 bases and J 4 bases, leaving 13 bases between the germline ends. CDR3 size: 15 residues. The CDR3 region is CASSVEGRVLETQYF. The CDR3 region has the DNA TGTGCCAGCAGCGTAGAGGGCAGGGTGCTAGAGACCCAGTACTTC.

This clonotype has a count of ten or more. J is TRBJ1-2 and V is TRBV12-3 or TRBV12-4; D is uncertain. The ends were cut back, 3 bases at V and 3 bases at J, with 8 bases in the middle. CDR3 length equals 13 residues. CDR3 protein: CASSFTVDYGYTF. CDR3 sequence (DNA): TGTGCCAGCAGTTTTACGGTTGACTATGGCTACACCTTC.

This clonotype has only a few counts. V gene TRBV12-3 or TRBV12-4 combines with J gene TRBJ2-1; possibly TRBD2 for D (6 bases). Trimming took 6 bases from V and 7 from J, leaving 16 bases between them. The CDR3 consists of 14 residues. CDR3 DNA: TGTGCCAGCAGCCGCGGGACTCCTATTAATGAGCAGTTCTTC. Its translation is CASSRGTPINEQFF.

CDR3 amino acids: CASSTPGTAYEQYF. In DNA, the CDR3 is TGTGCCAGCAGTACCCCCGGGACAGCATACGAGCAGTACTTC. The rearrangement uses TRBV28 and TRBJ2-7; 7 bases are shared with TRBD1. J gave up 4 bases and V 5 bases, and 8 bases lay outside the gene matches. This CDR3 is built from 14 residues. Germline values: CDR1 MDHEN, CDR2 SYDVKM.

Comments on this clonotype: A much bigger clone sits one base away, suggesting this may be a read error. The chain employs TRBV29-1 and TRBJ2-4; D not certain. Germline V gene sequence: CDR1 SQVTM, CDR2 ANQGSEA. Trimming took off 7 bases at V and 5 bases at J, with 12 bases between the two ends. The CDR3 loop spans 12 amino acids. DNA of the CDR3: TGCAGCGCTTCCGGGTTTCAAAACATTCAGTACTTC. Translation: CSASGFQNIQYF. Using reference TRBV29-1 and TRBJ2-4 for the parts outside the CDR3, the full variable domain is SAVISQKPSRDICQRGTSLTIQCQVDSQVTMMFWYRQQPGQSLTLIATANQGSEATYESGFVIDKFPISRPNLTFSTLTVSNMSPEDSSIYLCSASGFQNIQYFGAGTRLSVL.

This clonotype appeared a single time. Germline is not matched at one junction end, which may reflect a read error. The J gene is TRBJ1-2, the V gene TRBV19; 8 nucleotides align to TRBD1. The CDR3 runs to 13 residues. Germline loops: CDR1 LNHDA, CDR2 SQIVND (reference sequence). This CDR3 reads CGSSTGQVNGYTF. The CDR3, as DNA: TGTGGCAGTAGTACGGGACAGGTTAATGGCTACACCTTC.

This clonotype has at least ten counts. The rearrangement joins TRBV4-1 to TRBJ2-7; perhaps TRBD2 as D (5 bases). The V end was cut by 6 bases, the J end by 0 bases, with 15 bases between. CDR3 size: 15 residues. Germline V gene sequence: CDR1 MGHRA, CDR2 YSYEKL. In nucleotides, the CDR3 is TGCGCCAGCAGACGCGAGCCGGGAACCTCCTACGAGCAGTACTTC. It encodes CASRREPGTSYEQYF.

This clonotype was picked up a small number of times. J is TRBJ2-5 and V is TRBV12-3 or TRBV12-4; 11 nucleotides agree with TRBD2. The CDR3 runs 16 residues. The V segment lost 4 bases and the J segment 4 bases; nucleotides outside the gene matches: 8. CDR3 amino acids: CASSWFLAGGGETQYF. The CDR3 region has the DNA TGTGCCAGCAGTTGGTTTCTAGCGGGGGGCGGAGAGACCCAGTACTTC.

This clonotype was detected only a few times. The CDR3 is CASSGSGRGTYNEQFF. CDR3 DNA sequence: TGTGCCAGCAGTGGTAGCGGGAGGGGTACCTACAATGAGCAGTTCTTC. The chain carries TRBV27 and TRBJ2-1, with 11 positions matching TRBD2. Germline V lookup: CDR1 MNHEY, CDR2 SMNVEV (reference sequence). Trimming took 5 bases from V and 2 from J; bases not matched to a gene: 5. CDR3 length: 16 residues.

This clonotype was seen ten or more times. This chain joins TRBV14 and TRBJ2-7; no reliable D call. The germline V and J ends were trimmed by 0 bases and 1 base, with 7 bases remaining between them. This CDR3 spans 14 amino acids. Germline loops: CDR1 SGHDN, CDR2 FVKESK. The CDR3 coding sequence is TGTGCCAGCAGCCAAGAGAAGTGGTCCTACGAGCAGTACTTC. This gives the protein CASSQEKWSYEQYF.

This clonotype was counted a few times. The rearrangement uses TRBV7-6 and TRBJ2-1, with D possibly being TRBD2 (7 bases). The CDR3 sequence is 14 residues long. In germline, CDR1 is SGHVS, CDR2 FNYEAQ. With 8 bases removed from V and 4 bases from J, the gap between germline ends came to 15 bases. The CDR3 region is CASWGGGQYNEQFF. CDR3 in DNA: TGTGCCAGCTGGGGGGGGGGCCAGTACAATGAGCAGTTCTTC.

This clonotype was seen at least ten times. The chain is built from TRBV12-3 or TRBV12-4 and TRBJ2-5; D is perhaps TRBD1 (6 bases). The CDR3 is 14 amino acids. Between the trimmed V and J ends, which lost 3 bases and 1 base, there was a span of 9 bases. CDR3 amino acids: CASSFQGTQETQYF. As DNA, the CDR3 is TGTGCCAGCAGTTTTCAGGGGACCCAAGAGACCCAGTACTTC.

In its sample, this clonotype was seen many times. V is TRBV3-1 and J is TRBJ2-2; D ambiguous. With 2 bases removed from V and 6 bases from J, the gap between germline ends came to 19 bases. The CDR3 loop spans 17 amino acids. CDR1 is LGHDT, CDR2 YNNKEL, per germline (reference sequence). In nucleotides, the CDR3 is TGTGCCAGCAGCCAACCTGGGATCGCCGATCTGTCCGGGGAGCTGTTTTTT. Translating it yields CASSQPGIADLSGELFF.

The sample holds a few counts of this clonotype. This chain joins TRBV6-5 and TRBJ2-7; D is possibly TRBD1 (6 bases). Germline loops: CDR1 MNHEY, CDR2 SVGAGI. Trimming took off 2 bases at V and 3 bases at J, with 11 bases between the two ends. The CDR3 loop spans 14 amino acids. This chain's CDR3 is CASSYGTPLYEQYF. The CDR3 DNA follows: TGTGCCAGCAGTTACGGGACACCCCTCTACGAGCAGTACTTC.

This clonotype has ten or more counts. This chain uses TRBV30 with TRBJ2-3; TRBD2 might be the D (6 bases). Germline CDR1 is GTSNPN and CDR2 is SVGIG (reference sequence). The CDR3 runs 16 residues. The V gene lost 2 bases and the J gene lost 8 bases, with 23 bases spanning the gap. CDR3 sequence (DNA): TGTGCCTGGAGTCCGTACTCTGCGGGGTGGTCAGGTACGCAGTATTTT. It is translated as CAWSPYSAGWSGTQYF.

As to this clonotype: This could be a read error, since a much larger clone is one nucleotide away. The rearrangement joins TRBV4-3 to TRBJ1-1, with D unresolved. The germline V gene encodes CDR1 LGHNA and CDR2 YSLEER. The V gene lost 3 bases and the J gene lost 1 base, with 12 bases spanning the gap. The CDR3 is made up of 15 amino acids. The CDR3 protein is CASSQTPTPNTEAFF. The CDR3 bases are TGCGCCAGCAGCCAGACCCCGACACCGAACACTGAAGCTTTCTTT.

The chain couples TRBV4-1 to TRBJ1-1, with D unclear. The CDR3 has 13 amino acids. The germline CDR1 and CDR2 sequences are MGHRA and YSYEKL. V was cut by 4 bases and J by 5 bases, with 11 bases left in between. The CDR3 reads CASSPRTRTEAFF. Written as DNA, the CDR3 is TGCGCCAGCAGCCCCAGGACGAGGACTGAAGCTTTCTTT.

This clonotype was counted ten times or more. The chain recombines TRBV20-1 with TRBJ2-7; D is possibly TRBD1 (6 bases). CDR1 is DFQATT, CDR2 SNEGSKA, per germline (reference sequence). The V and J ends lost 0 bases and 1 base respectively, with 13 bases between them. This CDR3 has 15 amino acids. CDR3 amino acids: CSARDTAGVSYEQYF. CDR3 DNA: TGCAGTGCTAGAGATACGGCAGGGGTATCCTACGAGCAGTACTTC.

This clonotype has just a few counts. The V and J genes are TRBV20-1 and TRBJ2-5; 8 nucleotides line up with TRBD2. CDR3 size: 16 residues. The V gene end was trimmed by 0 bases and the J gene end by 6 bases; junction bases not matched to a gene: 12. Germline-derived CDR1 and CDR2 are DFQATT and SNEGSKA (reference sequence). The CDR3 sequence: CSARDILTSGLKTQYF. For the CDR3, the DNA is TGCAGTGCTAGAGACATATTAACTAGCGGTTTGAAGACCCAGTACTTC.

The gene calls are TRBV27 and TRBJ2-5, with TRBD1 identical over 9 bases. Germline V CDR1 and CDR2: MNHEY, SMNVEV (reference sequence). The CDR3 spans 16 residues. Germline trimming cut 5 bases from V and 2 bases from J; bases unmatched to any gene: 9. The CDR3 sequence is CASSLSRQGVQETQYF. DNA for the CDR3: TGTGCCAGCAGTCTTAGCAGACAGGGGGTGCAAGAGACCCAGTACTTC.

On this clonotype itself: This sequence may be a read error, since a much larger clone differs from it by one base. V usage is TRBV7-9 and J usage is TRBJ1-2; 7 bases fit TRBD1. Germline CDR1 is SEHNR and CDR2 is FQNEAQ (reference sequence). The CDR3 is 15 amino acids. CDR3 amino acids: CSSSLVGGENYGYTF. CDR3 DNA sequence: TGTTCCAGCAGCTTAGTAGGGGGCGAGAACTATGGCTACACCTTC. Using reference TRBV7-9 and TRBJ1-2 for the parts outside the CDR3, the full variable domain is DTGVSQNPRHKITKRGQNVTFRCDPISEHNRLYWYRQTLGQGPEFLTYFQNEAQLEKSRLLSDRFSAERPKGSFSTLEIQRTEQGDSAMYLCSSSLVGGENYGYTFGSGTRLTVV.

This clonotype was seen at least ten times. V gene TRBV12-3 or TRBV12-4 combines with J gene TRBJ2-3; D might be TRBD2 (6 bases). The CDR3 extends over 14 amino acids. V shed 5 bases and J shed 1 base, with 10 bases lying between them. The CDR3, as DNA: TGTGCCAGCAGTATTAGCGGAGGCACAGATACGCAGTATTTT. This sequence encodes CASSISGGTDTQYF.

This clonotype has only a few counts. The rearrangement joins TRBV7-9 to TRBJ1-4; the match to TRBD1 covers 9 bases. The V segment lost 5 bases and the J segment 8 bases; nucleotides outside the gene matches: 12. The CDR3 covers 16 residues. Germline lookup yields CDR1 SEHNR and CDR2 FQNEAQ (reference sequence). The CDR3 DNA reads as TGTGCCAGCAGCGACACAGGGGGCGGAGGTTCGGAAAAACTGTTTTTT. It translates to CASSDTGGGGSEKLFF.

This clonotype has ten or more counts. The chain combines TRBV28 with TRBJ1-2; D is uncertain. The germline CDR1 and CDR2 sequences are MDHEN and SYDVKM. Between the trimmed V and J ends, which lost 3 bases and 4 bases, there was a span of 3 bases. This CDR3 contains 11 residues. Written as DNA, the CDR3 is TGTGCCAGCAGTTTCCCCTATGGCTACACCTTC. This gives the protein CASSFPYGYTF.

This clonotype showed up just a few times. V and J are TRBV5-5 and TRBJ1-2; D is uncertain. V shed 2 bases and J shed 8 bases, with 19 bases lying between them. The CDR3 is made up of 15 amino acids. From germline, CDR1 is SGHKS and CDR2 YYEKEE (reference sequence). CDR3 loop: CASSLLLGNFEGYTF. Here the CDR3 DNA reads TGTGCCAGCAGCTTACTGTTAGGGAACTTTGAGGGCTACACCTTC.

The gene calls are TRBV7-9 and TRBJ2-7, with D perhaps matching TRBD1 (6 bases). V lost 5 bases and J lost 0, with 20 bases in between. Germline lookup yields CDR1 SEHNR and CDR2 FQNEAQ (reference sequence). This CDR3 is 17 amino acids long. The CDR3 spells CASSPDKGTLSSYEQYF. The CDR3 DNA reads TGTGCCAGCAGCCCAGATAAGGGGACATTGAGCTCCTACGAGCAGTACTTC.

As for this clonotype: This could be a read error, since a much larger clone is one nucleotide away. The chain recombines TRBV6-5 with TRBJ1-1; D unclear. The CDR3 is 15 residues long. Germline values: CDR1 MNHEY, CDR2 SVGAGI. V shed 2 bases and J shed 4 bases, with 14 bases lying between them. As DNA, the CDR3 is TGTGCCAGCAGTTACGAACCCACAGCGAGCACTGAAGCTTTCTTT. The encoded protein is CASSYEPTASTEAFF.

This clonotype was seen a few times. This chain links TRBV5-6 with TRBJ2-1; 12 bases fit TRBD2. Germline V lookup: CDR1 SGHDT, CDR2 YYEEEE. CDR3 length equals 17 residues. The V and J ends lost 3 bases and 10 bases, in that order; junction bases with no gene match: 14. The CDR3 DNA sequence: TGTGCCAGCAGCTGGGGTACGGGACTAGCGGGTGATGAGGAGCAGTTCTTC. Amino acid sequence: CASSWGTGLAGDEEQFF.

In this sample, this clonotype turned up many times. This chain joins TRBV9 and TRBJ2-2; D uncertain. Germline values: CDR1 SGDLS, CDR2 YYNGEE. V was shortened by 5 bases and J by 3 bases, with 8 bases between the two germline ends. This CDR3 is built from 13 residues. The CDR3: CASSPEHTGELFF. CDR3 in DNA: TGTGCCAGCAGTCCGGAGCACACCGGGGAGCTGTTTTTT.

This clonotype has ten or more counts. This chain connects TRBV7-2 to TRBJ1-2; D may be TRBD1 (6 bases). V lost 6 bases and J 5 bases, leaving 19 bases between the germline ends. The germline CDR1 and CDR2 sequences are SGHTA and FQGNSA. The CDR3 spans 15 residues. The CDR3 spells CASSVRQAEPYGYTF. The CDR3 DNA sequence: TGTGCCAGCAGTGTCCGACAGGCGGAACCTTATGGCTACACCTTC.

A word on this clonotype: Possible read error: a much larger clone is one base away. The rearrangement links TRBV7-2 to TRBJ2-2, with a tentative D call TRBD2 (5 bases). V was trimmed by 8 bases and J by 6 bases, leaving 16 bases between them. Germline V gene sequence: CDR1 SGHTA, CDR2 FQGNSA. The length of the CDR3 is 14 residues. The CDR3 is CASGLSGSAGELFF. CDR3 DNA sequence: TGTGCCAGCGGCCTGTCGGGGTCCGCCGGGGAGCTGTTTTTT.